This T cell receptor (beta chain) is drawn from a study of blood T cell repertoires in COVID-19. About the research overall: Nucleic acid was either cDNA or gDNA, and it came from T cells, B-cell-depleted T cells, or PBMCs.

Participants were aged roughly 18 to 89 years, lived in over 20 US areas, and enrolled virtually. In the authors' methods: Amplified reference gene primers provided the basis for estimating nucleated cell counts. Measured with immunoSEQ multiplex PCR; TCRdb has only the in-frame clones, and not every one. For V, J and clone size, that table is used; D and trimming come from the DNA. The table includes more than 250,000 clones, almost 90% detected once. Germline CDR1 reads SGHVS; CDR2 reads FQNEAQ. The CDR3 has 16 residues. The ends were cut back, 1 base at V and 2 bases at J, with 13 bases in the middle. This clone was observed a single time.

The clonotype originates from a woman between 18 and 30 years old with acute COVID-19. Sequencing was carried out using PBMCs or T cells enriched from blood (not recorded which). V usage is TRBV7-8 and J usage is TRBJ2-3, with D maybe TRBD2 (6 bases). CDR3 residues: CASSLVPGLPTDTQYF. The CDR3 coding sequence is TGTGCCAGCAGCTTAGTGCCGGGACTCCCCACAGATACGCAGTATTTT. Filled out from reference TRBV7-8 and TRBJ2-3, the complete variable domain reads GAGVSQSPRYKVAKRGQDVALRCDPISGHVSLFWYQQALGQGPEFLTYFQNEAQLDKSGLPSDRFFAERPEGSVSTLKIQRTQQEDSAVYLCASSLVPGLPTDTQYFGPGTRLTVL.